One sample yielded the 3 T cell receptor beta chains listed below, sequenced in a study of cytomegalovirus exposure and HLA in healthy donors. The primer mix had 60 Vbeta and 13 Jbeta primers. Sequenced by immunoSEQ multiplex PCR; TCRdb stores in-frame clones only, minus some. Altogether roughly 160,000 clones are present, around 84% being singletons, with the ten largest covering around 2.6%. Sequenced sample: PBMCs. These receptors originate from a man aged 25 to 45 in good health and CMV-seropositive.

The CDR3 loop is CASSGLAGLETQYF. CDR3 bases: TGTGCCAGCAGTGGTCTAGCGGGACTAGAGACCCAGTACTTC. This chain uses TRBV2 with TRBJ2-5, with 9 bases fitting TRBD2. There are 14 residues in the CDR3. The germline V gene has CDR1 SNHLY and CDR2 FYNNEI. The V segment lost 4 bases and the J segment 4 bases; nucleotides outside the gene matches: 4.

The chain is built from TRBV7-8 and TRBJ2-7; 7 nucleotides line up with TRBD2. V lost 4 bases, J lost 1 base, and 7 bases stayed unmatched. Looked up from germline, CDR1 is SGHVS and CDR2 is FQNEAQ. The length of the CDR3 is 15 residues. The CDR3 here is CASSSLGSGSYEQYF. CDR3 sequence (DNA): TGTGCCAGCAGCTCCCTGGGTAGCGGGTCCTACGAGCAGTACTTC. Drawing the rest from reference TRBV7-8 and TRBJ2-7, the complete variable domain is GAGVSQSPRYKVAKRGQDVALRCDPISGHVSLFWYQQALGQGPEFLTYFQNEAQLDKSGLPSDRFFAERPEGSVSTLKIQRTQQEDSAVYLCASSSLGSGSYEQYFGPGTRLTVT.

The genes are TRBV5-1 and TRBJ1-3; no firm D call. The CDR3 is 17 amino acids. V was cut by 0 bases and J by 0 bases, with 13 bases left in between. CDR1 is SGHRS, CDR2 YFSETQ, per germline. The CDR3 protein is CASSLGSSGFSGNTIYF. The CDR3 DNA reads TGCGCCAGCAGCTTGGGGTCGTCGGGGTTCTCTGGAAACACCATATATTTT.